The rows below give T cell receptor beta chains drawn from one sample of a study of sequential checkpoint blockade in melanoma. The data were produced by immunoSEQ multiplex PCR, yet TCRdb's version contains in-frame clones alone and is incomplete. Of 4,500 to 7,000 clones listed, 30% to 45% are singletons. The starting material was tumor tissue (inferred from file names), obtained from a patient given nivolumab and ipilimumab in sequence. The receptors were gathered from a human donor with melanoma. Both conserved end residues are part of each CDR3. The order of the fields is CDR3 protein, CDR3 length, clone size, J gene, V gene. Size tells how often a clone was seen (once, few, many) or the class of an expanded clone, and some rows leave it out.

CDR3aa: CASSLGRFPDTQYF; len: 14; abundance: -; j_gene: TRBJ2-3; v_gene: TRBV5-1
CDR3aa: CASRNNGPYEQYF; len: 13; abundance: -; j_gene: TRBJ2-7; v_gene: TRBV6-8
CDR3aa: CAIRTQGEAEQYF; len: 13; abundance: few; j_gene: TRBJ2-7; v_gene: TRBV6-8
CDR3aa: CASSYGSRGLEQYF; len: 14; abundance: medium-sized; j_gene: TRBJ2-7; v_gene: TRBV6-8
CDR3aa: CASSLGDRGRPGANVLTF; len: 18; abundance: -; j_gene: TRBJ2-6; v_gene: TRBV5-1
CDR3aa: CASSQPVWAQGAPYEQYF; len: 18; abundance: -; j_gene: TRBJ2-7; v_gene: TRBV1
CDR3aa: CASSLVPYRGASNTGELFF; len: 19; abundance: -; j_gene: TRBJ2-2; v_gene: TRBV19
CDR3aa: CASSISRTNEKLFF; len: 14; abundance: few; j_gene: TRBJ1-4; v_gene: TRBV19
CDR3aa: CASSLGTGNTEAFF; len: 14; abundance: medium-sized; j_gene: TRBJ1-1; v_gene: TRBV11-3
CDR3aa: CASSQVGANSPLHF; len: 14; abundance: -; j_gene: TRBJ1-6; v_gene: TRBV14
CDR3aa: CASSTSGGRNQPQHF; len: 15; abundance: once; j_gene: TRBJ1-5; v_gene: TRBV19
CDR3aa: CASRFSGTEQYF; len: 12; abundance: -; j_gene: TRBJ2-7; v_gene: TRBV6-7
CDR3aa: CASSSGQVNTGELFF; len: 15; abundance: -; j_gene: TRBJ2-2; v_gene: TRBV19
CDR3aa: CASSLYLGPLLF; len: 12; abundance: -; j_gene: TRBJ1-4; v_gene: TRBV28
CDR3aa: CASRKGLAGANEQFF; len: 15; abundance: -; j_gene: TRBJ2-1; v_gene: TRBV6-8
CDR3aa: CASIGGFGGPNYGYTF; len: 16; abundance: -; j_gene: TRBJ1-2; v_gene: TRBV10-2
CDR3aa: CASSLGISQNGYTF; len: 14; abundance: many; j_gene: TRBJ1-2; v_gene: TRBV7-6
CDR3aa: CASSLPTPRSFPVGTGSTYEQYF; len: 23; abundance: once; j_gene: TRBJ2-7; v_gene: TRBV5-1
CDR3aa: CASTASPNEQYF; len: 12; abundance: -; j_gene: TRBJ2-7; v_gene: TRBV10-2
CDR3aa: CASSLGLASYNEQFF; len: 15; abundance: few; j_gene: TRBJ2-1; v_gene: TRBV11-3
CDR3aa: CASAPTKITREGAGDTQYF; len: 19; abundance: -; j_gene: TRBJ2-3; v_gene: TRBV12-5
CDR3aa: CASVLQGLNTEAFF; len: 14; abundance: -; j_gene: TRBJ1-1; v_gene: TRBV12-5
CDR3aa: CASSQDFGMETQYF; len: 14; abundance: -; j_gene: TRBJ2-5; v_gene: TRBV4-1
CDR3aa: CASRAGPGSNEKLFF; len: 15; abundance: -; j_gene: TRBJ1-4; v_gene: TRBV6-8
CDR3aa: CASSSTGTGSGNTIYF; len: 16; abundance: few; j_gene: TRBJ1-3; v_gene: TRBV28
CDR3aa: CASEPNNEQFF; len: 11; abundance: few; j_gene: TRBJ2-1; v_gene: TRBV30
CDR3aa: CASSPGQGAREQYF; len: 14; abundance: few; j_gene: TRBJ2-7; v_gene: TRBV7-6
CDR3aa: CASSDGMNTEAFF; len: 13; abundance: -; j_gene: TRBJ1-1; v_gene: TRBV6-8
CDR3aa: CASSIGWGTSGPRDEQFF; len: 18; abundance: -; j_gene: TRBJ2-1; v_gene: TRBV19
CDR3aa: CASSRLAGEATGELFF; len: 16; abundance: -; j_gene: TRBJ2-2; v_gene: TRBV19
CDR3aa: CASSDPGQGVEKLFF; len: 15; abundance: -; j_gene: TRBJ1-4; v_gene: TRBV5-1
CDR3aa: CASSTLAGGLYNEQFF; len: 16; abundance: medium-sized; j_gene: TRBJ2-1; v_gene: TRBV19
CDR3aa: CASSERGQVEKLFF; len: 14; abundance: -; j_gene: TRBJ1-4; v_gene: TRBV2
CDR3aa: CASSIWGDDNQPQHF; len: 15; abundance: -; j_gene: TRBJ1-5; v_gene: TRBV19
CDR3aa: CASSGDYTGWTEAFF; len: 15; abundance: -; j_gene: TRBJ1-1; v_gene: TRBV5-1
CDR3aa: CAWSEKRNNEQFF; len: 13; abundance: -; j_gene: TRBJ2-1; v_gene: TRBV30